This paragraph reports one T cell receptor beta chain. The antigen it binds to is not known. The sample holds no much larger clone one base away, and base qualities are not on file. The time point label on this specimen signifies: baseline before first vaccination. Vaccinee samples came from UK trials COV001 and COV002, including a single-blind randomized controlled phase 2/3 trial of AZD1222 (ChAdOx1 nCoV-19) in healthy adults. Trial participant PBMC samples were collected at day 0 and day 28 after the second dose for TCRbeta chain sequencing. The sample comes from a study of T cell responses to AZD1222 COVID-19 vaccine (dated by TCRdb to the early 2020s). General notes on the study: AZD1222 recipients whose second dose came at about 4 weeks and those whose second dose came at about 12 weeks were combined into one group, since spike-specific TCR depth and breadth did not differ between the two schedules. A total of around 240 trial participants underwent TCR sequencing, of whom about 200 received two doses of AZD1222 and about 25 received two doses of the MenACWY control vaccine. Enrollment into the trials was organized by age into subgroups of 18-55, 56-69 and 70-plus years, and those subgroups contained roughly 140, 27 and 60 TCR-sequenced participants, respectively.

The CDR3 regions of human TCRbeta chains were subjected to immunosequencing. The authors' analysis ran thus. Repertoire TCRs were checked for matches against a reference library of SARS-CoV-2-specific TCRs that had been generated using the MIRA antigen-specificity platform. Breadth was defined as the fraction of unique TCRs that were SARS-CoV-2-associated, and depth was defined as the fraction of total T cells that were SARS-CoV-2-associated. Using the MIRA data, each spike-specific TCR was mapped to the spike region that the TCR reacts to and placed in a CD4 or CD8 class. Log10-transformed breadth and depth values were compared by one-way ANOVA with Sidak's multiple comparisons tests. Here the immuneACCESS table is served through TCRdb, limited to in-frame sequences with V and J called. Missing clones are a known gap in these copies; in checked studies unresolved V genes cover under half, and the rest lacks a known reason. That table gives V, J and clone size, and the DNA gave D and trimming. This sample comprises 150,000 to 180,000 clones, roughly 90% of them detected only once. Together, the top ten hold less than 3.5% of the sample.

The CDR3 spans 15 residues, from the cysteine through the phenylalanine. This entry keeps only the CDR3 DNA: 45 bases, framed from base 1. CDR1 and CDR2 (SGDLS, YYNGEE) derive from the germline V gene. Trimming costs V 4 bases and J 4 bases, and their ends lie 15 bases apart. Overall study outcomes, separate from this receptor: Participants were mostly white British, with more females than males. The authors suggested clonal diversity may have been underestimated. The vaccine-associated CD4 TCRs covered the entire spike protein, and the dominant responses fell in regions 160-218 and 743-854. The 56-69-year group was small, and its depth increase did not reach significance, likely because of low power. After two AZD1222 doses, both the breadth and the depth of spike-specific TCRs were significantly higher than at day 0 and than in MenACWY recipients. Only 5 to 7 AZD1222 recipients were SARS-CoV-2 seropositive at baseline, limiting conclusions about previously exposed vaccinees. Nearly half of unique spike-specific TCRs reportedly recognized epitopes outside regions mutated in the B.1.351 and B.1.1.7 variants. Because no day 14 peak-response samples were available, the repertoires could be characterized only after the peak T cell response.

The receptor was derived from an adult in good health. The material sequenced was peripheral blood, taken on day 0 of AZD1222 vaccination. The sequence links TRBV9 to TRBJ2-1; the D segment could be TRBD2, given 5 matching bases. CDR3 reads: CASSQDGDSYNEQFF. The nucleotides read TGTGCCAGCAGCCAGGACGGGGATTCATACAATGAGCAGTTCTTC. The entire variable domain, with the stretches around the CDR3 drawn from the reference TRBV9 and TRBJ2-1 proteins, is DSGVTQTPKHLITATGQRVTLRCSPRSGDLSVYWYQQSLDQGLQFLIQYYNGEERAKGNILERFSAQQFPDLHSELNLSSLELGDSALYFCASSQDGDSYNEQFFGPGTRLTVL.